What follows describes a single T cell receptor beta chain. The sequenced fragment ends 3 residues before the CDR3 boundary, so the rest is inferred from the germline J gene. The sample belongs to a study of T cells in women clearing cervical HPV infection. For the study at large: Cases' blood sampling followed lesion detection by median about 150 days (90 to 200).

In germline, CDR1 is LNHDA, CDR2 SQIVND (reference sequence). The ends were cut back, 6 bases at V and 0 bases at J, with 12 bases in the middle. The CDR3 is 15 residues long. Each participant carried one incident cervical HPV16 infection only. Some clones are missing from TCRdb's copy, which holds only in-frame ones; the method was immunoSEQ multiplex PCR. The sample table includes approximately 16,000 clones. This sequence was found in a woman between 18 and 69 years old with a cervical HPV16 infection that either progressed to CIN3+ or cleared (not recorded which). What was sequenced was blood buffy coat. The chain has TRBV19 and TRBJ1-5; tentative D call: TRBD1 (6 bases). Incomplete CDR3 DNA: TGTGCCAGTAGGGCAGGGGATAATAGCAATCAGCCC. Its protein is CASRAGDNSNQP. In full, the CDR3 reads CASRAGDNSNQPQHF.